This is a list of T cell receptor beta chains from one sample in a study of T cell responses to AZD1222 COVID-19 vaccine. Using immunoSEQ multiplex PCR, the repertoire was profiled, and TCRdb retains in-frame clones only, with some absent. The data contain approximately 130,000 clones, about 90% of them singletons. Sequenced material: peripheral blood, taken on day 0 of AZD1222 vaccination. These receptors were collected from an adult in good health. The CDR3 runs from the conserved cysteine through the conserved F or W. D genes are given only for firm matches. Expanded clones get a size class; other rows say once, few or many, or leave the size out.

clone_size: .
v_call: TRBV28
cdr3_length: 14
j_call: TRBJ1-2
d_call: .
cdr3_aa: CASRITQGWYGYTF
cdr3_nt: TGTGCCAGCAGGATTACTCAGGGGTGGTATGGCTACACCTTC

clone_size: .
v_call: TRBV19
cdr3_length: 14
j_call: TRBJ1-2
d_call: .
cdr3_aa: CASSIPGASYGYTF
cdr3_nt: TGTGCCAGTAGTATACCGGGGGCCTCCTATGGCTACACCTTC

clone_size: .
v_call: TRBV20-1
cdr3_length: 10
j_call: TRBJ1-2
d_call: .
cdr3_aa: CSAGQDGYTF
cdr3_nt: TGCAGTGCCGGCCAAGATGGCTACACCTTC

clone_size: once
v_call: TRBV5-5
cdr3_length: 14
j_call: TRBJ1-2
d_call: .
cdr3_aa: CASSLEEGRPNSTF
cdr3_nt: TGTGCCAGCAGCTTGGAAGAGGGGCGGCCGAACTCAACCTTC

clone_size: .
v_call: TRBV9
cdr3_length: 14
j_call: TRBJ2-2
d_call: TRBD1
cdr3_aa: CASSPRTGTGELFF
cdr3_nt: TGTGCCAGCAGCCCCCGGACAGGGACCGGGGAGCTGTTTTTT

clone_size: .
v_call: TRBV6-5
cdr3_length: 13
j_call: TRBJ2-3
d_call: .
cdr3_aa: CASTGPGTDTQYF
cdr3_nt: TGTGCCAGCACCGGACCGGGCACAGATACGCAGTATTTT

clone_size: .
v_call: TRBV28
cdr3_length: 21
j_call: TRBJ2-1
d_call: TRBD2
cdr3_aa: CASSLLRGDSPGASGRNEQFF
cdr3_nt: TGTGCCAGCAGTTTATTACGAGGGGACTCCCCAGGGGCTAGCGGGAGAAATGAGCAGTTCTTC

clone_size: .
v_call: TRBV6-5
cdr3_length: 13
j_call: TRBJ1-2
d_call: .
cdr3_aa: CASSPGARNGYTF
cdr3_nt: TGTGCCAGCAGCCCCGGGGCGAGGAATGGCTACACCTTC

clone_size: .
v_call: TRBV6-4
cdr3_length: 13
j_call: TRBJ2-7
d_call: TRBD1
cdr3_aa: CASSGTGSYEQYF
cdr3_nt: TGTGCCAGCAGTGGGACAGGGTCCTACGAGCAGTACTTC

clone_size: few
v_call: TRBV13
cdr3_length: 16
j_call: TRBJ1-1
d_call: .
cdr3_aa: CASSLAWIRDDTEAFF
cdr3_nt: TGTGCCAGCAGCTTAGCTTGGATCCGGGATGACACTGAAGCTTTCTTT

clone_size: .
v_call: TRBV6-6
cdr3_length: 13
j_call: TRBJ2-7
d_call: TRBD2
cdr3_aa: CASGLGLAGDQYF
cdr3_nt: TGTGCCAGCGGCTTGGGACTAGCGGGAGACCAGTACTTC

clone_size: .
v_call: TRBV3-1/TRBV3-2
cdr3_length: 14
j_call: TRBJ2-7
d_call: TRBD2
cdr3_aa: CASGLAGGRYEQYF
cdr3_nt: TGTGCCAGCGGGCTAGCGGGAGGAAGGTACGAGCAGTACTTC

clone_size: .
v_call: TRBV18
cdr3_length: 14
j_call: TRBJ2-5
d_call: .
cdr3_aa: CASSSRGGVETQYF
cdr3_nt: TGTGCCAGCTCATCTAGAGGTGGTGTAGAGACCCAGTACTTC

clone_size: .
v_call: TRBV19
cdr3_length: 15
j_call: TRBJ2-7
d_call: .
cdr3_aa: CASSPTREHSYEQYF
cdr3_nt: TGTGCCAGTAGTCCCACGAGGGAACATTCCTACGAGCAGTACTTC

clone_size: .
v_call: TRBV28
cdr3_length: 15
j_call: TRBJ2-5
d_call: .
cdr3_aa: CASSLFRTNQETQYF
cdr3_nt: TGTGCCAGCAGTTTATTTAGGACGAACCAAGAGACCCAGTACTTC

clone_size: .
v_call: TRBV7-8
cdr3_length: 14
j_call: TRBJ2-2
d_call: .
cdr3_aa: CASSPLSLAGELFF
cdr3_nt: TGTGCCAGCAGCCCCCTTAGCCTCGCCGGGGAGCTGTTTTTT

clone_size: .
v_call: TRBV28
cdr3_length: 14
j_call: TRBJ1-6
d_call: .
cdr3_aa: CASSLFRENSPLHF
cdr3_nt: TGTGCCAGCAGTTTATTTAGGGAGAATTCACCCCTCCACTTT

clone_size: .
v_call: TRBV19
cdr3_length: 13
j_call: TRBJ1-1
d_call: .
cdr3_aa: CASMRGMNTEAFF
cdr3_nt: TGTGCCAGTATGCGGGGGATGAACACTGAAGCTTTCTTT

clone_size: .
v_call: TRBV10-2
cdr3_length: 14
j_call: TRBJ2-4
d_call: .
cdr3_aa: CASSGVGSKNIQYF
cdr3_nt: TGCGCCAGCAGTGGGGTTGGTAGCAAAAACATTCAGTACTTC

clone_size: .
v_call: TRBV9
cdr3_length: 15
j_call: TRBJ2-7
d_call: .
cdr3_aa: CASSVSPSRSYEQYF
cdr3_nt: TGTGCCAGCAGCGTGTCCCCTAGTCGCTCCTACGAGCAGTACTTC

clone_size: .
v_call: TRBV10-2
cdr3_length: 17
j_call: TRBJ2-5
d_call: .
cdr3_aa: CASSESKGGTDQETQYF
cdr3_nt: TGCGCCAGCAGTGAGTCGAAGGGCGGGACAGACCAAGAGACCCAGTACTTC

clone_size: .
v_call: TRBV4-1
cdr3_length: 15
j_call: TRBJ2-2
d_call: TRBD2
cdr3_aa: CASNPAIGGRGELFF
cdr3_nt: TGCGCCAGCAACCCCGCGATAGGCGGGAGAGGGGAGCTGTTTTTT

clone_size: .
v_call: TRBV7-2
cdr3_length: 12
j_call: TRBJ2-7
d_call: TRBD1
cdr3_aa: CASSLTGGEQYF
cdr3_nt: TGTGCCAGCAGCTTAACAGGGGGAGAGCAGTACTTC

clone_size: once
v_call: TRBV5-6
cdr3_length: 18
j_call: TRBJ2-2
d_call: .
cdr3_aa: CASSPEPRSPEDAGELFF
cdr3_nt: TGTGCCAGCAGCCCGGAGCCCCGGTCGCCGGAGGACGCCGGGGAGCTGTTTTTT

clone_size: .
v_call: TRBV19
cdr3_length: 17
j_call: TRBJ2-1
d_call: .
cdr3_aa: CASSPPTTREDYNEQFF
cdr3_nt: TGTGCCAGTAGCCCGCCAACCACGCGGGAAGACTACAATGAGCAGTTCTTC

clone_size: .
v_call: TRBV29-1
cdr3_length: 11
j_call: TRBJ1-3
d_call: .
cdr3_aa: CSVFSGNTIYF
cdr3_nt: TGCAGCGTTTTTTCTGGAAACACCATATATTTT

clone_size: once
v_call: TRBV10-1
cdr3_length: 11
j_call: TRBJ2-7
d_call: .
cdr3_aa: CASPRSYEQYF
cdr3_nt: TGCGCCAGTCCTCGCTCCTACGAGCAGTACTTC

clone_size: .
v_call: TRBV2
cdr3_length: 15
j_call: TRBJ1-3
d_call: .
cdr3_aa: CASSAGTDSGNTIYF
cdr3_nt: TGTGCCAGCAGTGCCGGGACTGACTCTGGAAACACCATATATTTT

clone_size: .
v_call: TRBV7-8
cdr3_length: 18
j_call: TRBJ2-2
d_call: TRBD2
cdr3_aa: CASSPRGLAGEIGGELFF
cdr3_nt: TGTGCCAGCAGCCCGAGGGGACTAGCGGGAGAGATTGGCGGGGAGCTGTTTTTT

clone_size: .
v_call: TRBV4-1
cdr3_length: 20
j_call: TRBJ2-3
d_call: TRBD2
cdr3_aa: CASSQETLGSLATSTDTQYF
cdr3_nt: TGCGCCAGCAGCCAAGAAACGCTCGGGTCACTAGCGACTAGCACAGATACGCAGTATTTT

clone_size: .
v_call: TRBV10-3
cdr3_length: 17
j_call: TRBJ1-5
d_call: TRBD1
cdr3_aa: CAISGGTGGLGNQPQHF
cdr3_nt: TGTGCCATCAGTGGAGGGACAGGGGGCTTGGGAAATCAGCCCCAGCATTTT

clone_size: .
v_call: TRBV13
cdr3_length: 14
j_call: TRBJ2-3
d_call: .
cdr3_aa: CASSSGYLADTQYF
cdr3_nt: TGTGCCAGCAGCTCAGGGTATTTAGCAGATACGCAGTATTTT

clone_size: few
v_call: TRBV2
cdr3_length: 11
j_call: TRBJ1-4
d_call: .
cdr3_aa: CASTYQETLFF
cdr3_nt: TGTGCCAGCACCTATCAGGAGACACTGTTTTTT

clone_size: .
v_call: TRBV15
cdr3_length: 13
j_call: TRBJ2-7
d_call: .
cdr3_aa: CATSISDRHEQYF
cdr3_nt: TGTGCCACCAGCATCTCCGACAGACACGAGCAGTACTTC

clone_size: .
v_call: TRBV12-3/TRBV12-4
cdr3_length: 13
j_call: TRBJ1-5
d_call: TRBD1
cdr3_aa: CASSGQGNQPQHF
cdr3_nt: TGTGCCAGCAGCGGACAGGGGAATCAGCCCCAGCATTTT

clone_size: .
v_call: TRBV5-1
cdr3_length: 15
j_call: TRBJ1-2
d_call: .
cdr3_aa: CASSLEGQTGYGYTF
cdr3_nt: TGCGCCAGCAGCTTGGAGGGACAAACGGGCTATGGCTACACCTTC

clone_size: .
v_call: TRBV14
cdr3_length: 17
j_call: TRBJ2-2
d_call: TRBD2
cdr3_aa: CASSHRLAGVNTGELFF
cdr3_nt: TGTGCCAGCAGCCACCGACTAGCGGGAGTGAACACCGGGGAGCTGTTTTTT

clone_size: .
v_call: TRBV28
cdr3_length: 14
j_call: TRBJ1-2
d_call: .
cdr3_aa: CASSPPGHFYGYTF
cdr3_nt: TGTGCCAGCAGTCCACCGGGACACTTCTATGGCTACACCTTC

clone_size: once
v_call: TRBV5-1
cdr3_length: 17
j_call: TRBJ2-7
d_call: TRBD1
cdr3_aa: CASSLETGTGISYEQYF
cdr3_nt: TGCGCCAGCAGCTTGGAAACCGGGACAGGGATTTCCTACGAGCAGTACTTC

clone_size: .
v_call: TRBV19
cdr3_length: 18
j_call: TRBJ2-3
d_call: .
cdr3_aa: CASSFIPQAVPSTDTQYF
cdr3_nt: TGTGCCAGTAGTTTTATCCCCCAGGCAGTCCCTAGCACAGATACGCAGTATTTT

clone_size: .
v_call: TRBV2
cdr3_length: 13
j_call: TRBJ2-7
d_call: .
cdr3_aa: CASRRALGYEQYF
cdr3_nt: TGTGCCAGCCGGCGGGCTTTAGGCTACGAGCAGTACTTC

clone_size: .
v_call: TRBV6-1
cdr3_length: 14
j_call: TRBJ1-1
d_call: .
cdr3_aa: CASSEADWGGRAFF
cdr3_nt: TGTGCCAGCAGTGAAGCCGATTGGGGGGGGAGAGCTTTCTTT

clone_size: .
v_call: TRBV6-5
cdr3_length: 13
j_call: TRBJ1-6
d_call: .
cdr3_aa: CATCTTGNSPLHF
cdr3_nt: TGTGCCACCTGCACTACTGGGAATTCACCCCTCCACTTT

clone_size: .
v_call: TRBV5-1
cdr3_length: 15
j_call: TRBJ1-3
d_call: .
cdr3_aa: CASSPGRGIGNTIYF
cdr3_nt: TGCGCCAGCAGCCCCGGGCGGGGTATCGGAAACACCATATATTTT

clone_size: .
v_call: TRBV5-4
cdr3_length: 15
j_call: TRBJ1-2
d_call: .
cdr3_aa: CASSLVEGGGYGYTF
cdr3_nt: TGTGCCAGCAGCTTGGTGGAAGGGGGAGGCTATGGCTACACCTTC

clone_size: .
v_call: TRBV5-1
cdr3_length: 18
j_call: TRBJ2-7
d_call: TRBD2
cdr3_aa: CASSLAMRSGRALGEQYF
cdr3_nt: TGCGCCAGCAGCTTGGCAATGAGGAGCGGGAGGGCCCTGGGAGAGCAGTACTTC

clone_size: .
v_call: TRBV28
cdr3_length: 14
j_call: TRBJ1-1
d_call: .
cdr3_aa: CASNEAGLNTEAFF
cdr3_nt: TGTGCCAGCAACGAGGCGGGGCTTAACACTGAAGCTTTCTTT

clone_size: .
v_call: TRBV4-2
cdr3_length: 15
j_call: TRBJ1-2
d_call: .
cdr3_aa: CASSQDLRDRYGYTF
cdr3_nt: TGTGCCAGCAGCCAAGATCTAAGGGACCGCTATGGCTACACCTTC

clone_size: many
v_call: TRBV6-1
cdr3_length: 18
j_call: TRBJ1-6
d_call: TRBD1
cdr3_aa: CASSDLAGGVNLGSPLHF
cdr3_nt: TGTGCCAGCAGTGATCTGGCAGGGGGGGTTAACTTGGGATCACCCCTCCACTTT

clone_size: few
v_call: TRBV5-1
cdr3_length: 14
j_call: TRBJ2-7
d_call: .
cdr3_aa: CASGPGFYSYEQYF
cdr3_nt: TGCGCCAGCGGCCCAGGGTTTTACTCCTACGAGCAGTACTTC

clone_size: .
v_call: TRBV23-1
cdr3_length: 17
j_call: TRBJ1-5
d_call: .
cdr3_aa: CASSQGNRIQGNQPQHF
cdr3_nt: TGCGCCAGCAGTCAAGGGAACAGGATTCAGGGCAATCAGCCCCAGCATTTT

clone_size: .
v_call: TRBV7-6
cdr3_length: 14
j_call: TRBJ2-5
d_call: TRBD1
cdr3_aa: CASSAGQGGETQYF
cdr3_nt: TGTGCCAGCAGCGCGGGACAGGGAGGAGAGACCCAGTACTTC

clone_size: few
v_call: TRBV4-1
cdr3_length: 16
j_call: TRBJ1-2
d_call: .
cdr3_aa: CASSPPNYRTNYGYTF
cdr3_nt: TGCGCCAGCAGCCCACCGAATTACAGAACTAACTATGGCTACACCTTC